This entry concerns a single T cell receptor beta chain. Trimming cost V 7 bases and J 3 bases, with 22 bases left between them. Germline CDR1 reads MNHEY; CDR2 reads SMNVEV (reference sequence). The CDR3 sequence is 16 residues long. Per the original methods: Amplification of reference gene primers was used by the study to estimate nucleated cell counts. Generated by immunoSEQ multiplex PCR, the TCRdb table keeps only in-frame clones and is missing some. V and J calls and clone size come straight from that table; D and trimming were deduced from the DNA. The table has 200,000 to 300,000 clones, roughly 81% seen once; the top ten hold about 4%. This entry comes from a study of blood T cell repertoires in COVID-19. About the research overall: Whether acute or convalescent, the COVID-19 samples came from the United States, Italy and Spain. T cells, B-cell-depleted T cells, or PBMCs supplied cDNA or gDNA.

Sequenced input: peripheral blood. The clonotype originates from a man aged 50-60 years with acute or convalescent COVID-19. V gene TRBV27 combines with J gene TRBJ2-7; D is perhaps TRBD1 (5 bases). CDR3 sequence: CASTIRVPGLGYEQYF. CDR3 DNA: TGTGCCAGCACCATTAGAGTTCCAGGGCTGGGCTACGAGCAGTACTTC.